These 32 T cell receptor beta chains share one sample of origin, sequenced in a study of blood T cell repertoires in COVID-19. The assay was immunoSEQ multiplex PCR, and TCRdb's table has in-frame clones only and misses some. Of under 300,000 clones in the sample, roughly 83% were seen once. What was sequenced was peripheral blood. These receptors originate from a man aged 80 or over with acute or convalescent COVID-19.

This chain joins TRBV2 and TRBJ1-3; TRBD1 is a possible D gene (6 bases). This CDR3 is 13 amino acids long. In germline, CDR1 is SNHLY, CDR2 FYNNEI. Trimming left V 11 bases short and J 4 bases short, with 15 bases between. CDR3 in amino acids: CAPRGAPGNTIYF. The CDR3 DNA is TGTGCCCCCAGGGGAGCTCCGGGAAACACCATATATTTT.

This chain connects TRBV6-1 to TRBJ2-5; D is possibly TRBD2 (6 bases). CDR1 is MNHNS, CDR2 SASEGT, per germline. CDR3 size: 15 residues. Trimming pared 0 bases from V and 7 bases from J, leaving 15 bases between. The CDR3 spells CASSEARGGPGTQYF. The CDR3 nucleotides read TGTGCCAGCAGTGAAGCAAGGGGAGGACCCGGGACCCAGTACTTC.

Turning to this clone: It is unclear where the CDR3 begins or ends on the DNA, so no DNA is shown, and the CDR3 is as TCRdb lists it. The rearrangement uses TRBV19 and TRBJ2-1; TRBD2, as called in the table, went unchecked against the DNA. Germline loops: CDR1 LNHDA, CDR2 SQIVND (reference sequence). The CDR3 contains 17 residues when both ends are counted. Here the CDR3 reads CASSTSAGGFIYNEQFF.

V usage is TRBV9 and J usage is TRBJ1-3, with TRBD1 identical over 9 bases. CDR1 SGDLS and CDR2 YYNGEE come from the germline V gene. V gave up 1 base and J gave up 1 base; unmatched junction bases: 9. The CDR3 is made up of 18 amino acids. The CDR3 DNA reads as TGTGCCAGCAGCGTATGGTCAGGACAGGGGTTTTCTGGAAACACCATATATTTT. This gives the protein CASSVWSGQGFSGNTIYF.

V and J are TRBV12-3 or TRBV12-4 and TRBJ2-2; D is uncertain. With 3 bases removed from V and 5 bases from J, the gap between germline ends came to 4 bases. The CDR3 length is 12 residues. CDR3 nucleotides: TGTGCCAGCAGTTTTCGTACCGGGGAGCTGTTTTTT. It translates to CASSFRTGELFF.

The gene calls are TRBV6-5 and TRBJ1-4, with a possible D match to TRBD1 (5 bases). Trimming left V 6 bases short and J 8 bases short, with 16 bases between. From germline, CDR1 is MNHEY and CDR2 SVGAGI. The CDR3 length is 14 residues. The CDR3 DNA follows: TGTGCCAGCAGCCCCGGCTGGGGGGGGGAAAAACTGTTTTTT. Translation: CASSPGWGGEKLFF.

This chain uses TRBV2 with TRBJ2-3; 7 nucleotides match TRBD2. The junction had 9 bases not matched to a gene; V was cut back by 7 bases and J by 2 bases. The germline V gene has CDR1 SNHLY and CDR2 FYNNEI. The CDR3 runs 15 residues. The CDR3 coding sequence is TGTGCCAGCAAACTGAGCGGGACTAACACAGATACGCAGTATTTT. This sequence encodes CASKLSGTNTDTQYF.

The chain links TRBV2 to TRBJ1-5, with D possibly matching TRBD1 (5 bases). V shed 2 bases and J shed 2 bases, with 7 bases lying between them. Germline V CDR1 and CDR2: SNHLY, FYNNEI. The CDR3 covers 14 residues. CDR3 in DNA: TGTGCCAGCAGTGAACGCAGGGGCAATCAGCCCCAGCATTTT. Translation gives CASSERRGNQPQHF.

V and J are TRBV7-9 and TRBJ2-1; 14 positions match TRBD2. The V gene's germline CDR1 is SEHNR and CDR2 FQNEAQ (reference sequence). J was trimmed by 10 bases and V by 5 bases; bases with no gene match: 19. CDR3 length equals 19 residues. The CDR3 loop is CASSVFPSVGLAGVWEQFF. CDR3 DNA: TGTGCCAGCAGCGTTTTTCCCTCAGTGGGACTAGCGGGAGTGTGGGAGCAGTTCTTC. Drawing the rest from reference TRBV7-9 and TRBJ2-1, the complete variable domain is DTGVSQNPRHKITKRGQNVTFRCDPISEHNRLYWYRQTLGQGPEFLTYFQNEAQLEKSRLLSDRFSAERPKGSFSTLEIQRTEQGDSAMYLCASSVFPSVGLAGVWEQFFGPGTRLTVL.

This clone came up once. The chain recombines TRBV9 with TRBJ2-2; TRBD1 aligns across 8 bases. The length of the CDR3 is 16 residues. Germline assignment: CDR1 SGDLS and CDR2 YYNGEE. V was pared by 4 bases and J by 0 bases, with 5 bases of the junction left unmatched. This CDR3 is CASSPTQGANTGELFF. The CDR3 region has the DNA TGTGCCAGCAGCCCAACACAGGGGGCGAACACCGGGGAGCTGTTTTTT.

J is TRBJ2-2 and V is TRBV3-1 (or the pseudogene TRBV3-2), with 7 bases identical to TRBD1. V lost 10 bases and J lost 5; bases outside the gene matches: 10. This CDR3 has 14 residues. CDR1 is LGHDT and CDR2 is YNNKEL in the germline V gene (reference sequence). Here the CDR3 reads CATGQAGNTGELFF. DNA for the CDR3: TGTGCCACTGGACAGGCTGGAAATACCGGGGAGCTGTTTTTT.

The gene calls are TRBV7-2 and TRBJ1-6; D might be TRBD1 (5 bases). CDR1 is SGHTA, CDR2 FQGNSA, per germline. The CDR3 extends over 15 amino acids. Trimming cost V 5 bases and J 4 bases, with 12 bases left between them. The CDR3 loop reads CASSPFSGYNSPLHF. CDR3 nucleotide sequence: TGTGCCAGCAGCCCGTTTTCAGGGTATAATTCACCCCTCCACTTT.

The genes are TRBV28 and TRBJ2-2; possible D gene TRBD1, 7 bases. CDR1 is MDHEN, CDR2 SYDVKM, per germline. The V end lost 7 bases, the J end lost 7 bases, and 13 bases lay between the germline ends. The CDR3 runs 13 residues. The CDR3 coding sequence is TGTGCCAGCATTGGAGGGGGCCACGGGGAGCTGTTTTTT. The encoded protein is CASIGGGHGELFF.

This chain uses TRBV25-1 with TRBJ1-4; 8 bases are a match to TRBD1. The CDR3 has 15 amino acids. CDR1 and CDR2 from the germline V gene are MGHDK and SYGVNS. V gave up 5 bases and J gave up 7 bases; unmatched junction bases: 9. The chain's CDR3 is CASSIRQGRGEKLFF. The DNA of the CDR3 is TGTGCCAGCAGTATCCGACAGGGGCGGGGTGAAAAACTGTTTTTT.

The rearrangement joins TRBV28 to TRBJ1-2, with TRBD1 identical over 7 bases. V lost 9 bases to trimming and J lost 4 bases; unmatched junction nucleotides: 2. Germline CDR1 MDHEN, CDR2 SYDVKM. The length of the CDR3 is 11 residues. CDR3 loop: CASGTVYGYTF. DNA of the CDR3: TGTGCCAGTGGGACAGTCTATGGCTACACCTTC.

This clone was seen a single time. The rearrangement links TRBV4-1 to TRBJ1-6, with D maybe TRBD1 (6 bases). Germline lookup yields CDR1 MGHRA and CDR2 YSYEKL. Trimming cost V 4 bases and J 8 bases, with 9 bases left between them. CDR3 length: 13 amino acids. The CDR3 is CASSPNRDSPLHF. The CDR3 nucleotides read TGCGCCAGCAGCCCAAACAGGGATTCACCCCTCCACTTT.

The chain links TRBV7-8 to TRBJ2-2; 11 bases line up with TRBD2. Germline V CDR1 and CDR2: SGHVS, FQNEAQ. The length of the CDR3 is 17 residues. V dropped 5 bases and J dropped 3; count of bases not matched to a gene: 8. This CDR3 is CASSPRTSGRDTGELFF. The CDR3 coding sequence is TGTGCCAGCAGCCCTCGCACTAGCGGGAGAGACACCGGGGAGCTGTTTTTT.

The genes are TRBV11-3 and TRBJ2-2; 8 nucleotides agree with TRBD2. The germline gives CDR1 SGHNT, CDR2 YENEEA. CDR3 size: 18 residues. Losses at the gene ends were 1 base for V and 5 bases for J; bases not matched to a gene: 12. The CDR3 sequence is CASSLASGGLARTGELFF. The CDR3 coding sequence is TGTGCCAGCAGCTTAGCCTCCGGAGGACTAGCCAGGACCGGGGAGCTGTTTTTT.

The gene calls are TRBV2 and TRBJ1-6; possible D gene TRBD1, 6 bases. Trimming left V 6 bases short and J 5 bases short, with 14 bases between. Germline V CDR1 and CDR2: SNHLY, FYNNEI. This CDR3 is 15 amino acids long. The chain's CDR3 is CASSAGTPNNSPLHF. The CDR3 nucleotides are TGTGCCAGCAGCGCCGGGACACCGAATAATTCACCCCTCCACTTT.

The chain employs TRBV6-1 and TRBJ1-4, with D perhaps TRBD1 (6 bases). This CDR3 region has 15 residues. V was trimmed by 0 bases and J by 7 bases, leaving 12 bases between them. Per germline, CDR1 MNHNS and CDR2 SASEGT. CDR3 bases: TGTGCCAGCAGTGAAGCGGGCAGGGGAACTGAAAAACTGTTTTTT. Translated, it gives CASSEAGRGTEKLFF.

The chain recombines TRBV6-5 with TRBJ2-7; TRBD2 matches 12 bases. J lost 5 bases, V lost 6 bases, and 5 bases had no gene match. Germline V gene data show CDR1 as MNHEY and CDR2 as SVGAGI. This CDR3 is built from 14 residues. The CDR3 DNA reads TGTGCCAGCAGACGGACTAGCGGGACAAACGAGCAGTACTTC. The encoded protein is CASRRTSGTNEQYF.

This clone showed up just a few times. This rearrangement joins TRBV5-4 to TRBJ2-2; 8 nucleotides match TRBD1. V gave up 4 bases and J gave up 1 base; unmatched junction bases: 3. In germline, CDR1 is SGHNT, CDR2 YYREEE (reference sequence). There are 15 residues in the CDR3. CDR3 loop: CASSPGGRNTGELFF. CDR3 nucleotide sequence: TGTGCCAGCAGCCCAGGGGGCAGGAACACCGGGGAGCTGTTTTTT.

In this sample, this clone turned up once. V usage is TRBV5-1 and J usage is TRBJ1-5; TRBD1 might be the D (6 bases). The CDR3 runs to 16 residues. Looked up from germline, CDR1 is SGHRS and CDR2 is YFSETQ. Trimming pared 1 base from V and 0 bases from J, leaving 11 bases between. The CDR3 reads CASSLFPGDSNQPQHF. The CDR3 nucleotides are TGCGCCAGCAGCTTGTTTCCAGGGGATAGCAATCAGCCCCAGCATTTT.

Only one count was recorded for this clone. The chain carries TRBV5-4 and TRBJ1-6; D gene ambiguous. Per the germline V gene, CDR1 is SGHNT and CDR2 is YYREEE (reference sequence). CDR3 length: 14 residues. V was clipped by 3 bases and J by 6 bases, with 10 bases between them. The CDR3 coding sequence is TGTGCCAGCAGCTCGGGAGGAATTAATTCACCCCTCCACTTT. It translates to CASSSGGINSPLHF.

The CDR3 DNA reads TGTGCCAGTAGTACCTCAGGGGACGAGCAGTACTTC. Protein product: CASSTSGDEQYF. The chain is built from TRBV19 and TRBJ2-7, with D possibly being TRBD1 (6 bases). CDR1 is LNHDA and CDR2 is SQIVND in the germline V gene (reference sequence). The CDR3 contains 12 residues. V lost 4 bases and J lost 5, with 9 bases in between.

The chain employs TRBV28 and TRBJ2-1, with D possibly TRBD2 on 7 matching bases. Germline V gene sequence: CDR1 MDHEN, CDR2 SYDVKM. The CDR3 runs to 13 residues. In DNA, the CDR3 is TGTGCAATGGGAGGGGGGTCCTACAATGAGCAGTTCTTC. It yields the protein CAMGGGSYNEQFF.

This clone was seen once. The chain employs TRBV28 and TRBJ2-2; 12 bases line up with TRBD2. Germline lookup yields CDR1 MDHEN and CDR2 SYDVKM. This CDR3 has 16 residues. The ends lost 2 bases at V and 5 bases at J; junction bases unmatched: 3. The CDR3 nucleotides are TGTGCCAGCAGTTTAAGCCTAGCGGGAGGGACCGGGGAGCTGTTTTTT. It yields the protein CASSLSLAGGTGELFF.

The J gene is TRBJ2-7, the V gene TRBV28, with D hard to call. Between the trimmed V and J ends, which lost 5 bases and 3 bases, there was a span of 17 bases. Germline CDR1 MDHEN, CDR2 SYDVKM. The CDR3 contains 15 residues. The CDR3 reads CASSPPSPKLYEQYF. For the CDR3, the DNA is TGTGCCAGCAGTCCCCCCTCACCAAAGCTCTACGAGCAGTACTTC.

This chain uses TRBV6-5 with TRBJ2-7, with 8 positions matching TRBD1. This CDR3 is built from 13 residues. CDR1 is MNHEY and CDR2 is SVGAGI in the germline V gene. Germline trimming cut 0 bases from V and 7 bases from J; bases unmatched to any gene: 2. CDR3: CASSYSTGVEQYF. The CDR3 DNA is TGTGCCAGCAGTTACTCGACAGGGGTTGAGCAGTACTTC.

The chain recombines TRBV28 with TRBJ1-2, with TRBD1 as a possible D gene (6 bases). The CDR3 has 14 amino acids. V gave up 7 bases and J gave up 4 bases, with 16 bases separating them. Germline V lookup: CDR1 MDHEN, CDR2 SYDVKM. The CDR3 sequence is CASNTGLLFYGYTF. CDR3 DNA: TGTGCCAGCAACACAGGGCTACTTTTCTATGGCTACACCTTC.

The V call is TRBV5-4, the J call TRBJ2-6, with D perhaps matching TRBD1 (5 bases). V lost 3 bases and J 4 bases, leaving 11 bases between the germline ends. The CDR3 is made up of 15 amino acids. Germline values: CDR1 SGHNT, CDR2 YYREEE (reference sequence). CDR3 sequence: CASSSPGLGANVLTF. CDR3 nucleotide sequence: TGTGCCAGCAGCTCACCAGGGTTAGGGGCCAACGTCCTGACTTTC.

The J gene is TRBJ1-5, the V gene TRBV28; 8 bases agree with TRBD1. Trimming cost V 6 bases and J 6 bases; bases outside gene matches: 10. In germline, CDR1 is MDHEN, CDR2 SYDVKM. This CDR3 spans 15 amino acids. DNA of the CDR3: TGTGCCAGCAGATCCGGGACAGGTGGTATTCAGCCCCAGCATTTT. Translating gives CASRSGTGGIQPQHF.